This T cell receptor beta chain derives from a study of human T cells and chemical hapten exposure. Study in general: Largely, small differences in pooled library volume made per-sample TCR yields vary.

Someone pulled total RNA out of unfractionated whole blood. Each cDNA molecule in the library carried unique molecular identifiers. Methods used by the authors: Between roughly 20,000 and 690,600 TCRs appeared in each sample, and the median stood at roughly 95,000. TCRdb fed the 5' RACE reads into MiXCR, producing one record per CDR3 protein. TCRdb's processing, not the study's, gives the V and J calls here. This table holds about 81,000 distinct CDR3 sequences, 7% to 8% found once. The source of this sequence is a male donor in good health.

CDR3 sequence: CASSVDMGTALNTEAFF. As DNA, the CDR3 is TGTGCCAGCAGCGTAGATATGGGGACAGCACTGAACACTGAAGCTTTCTTT. The chain couples TRBV9 to TRBJ1-1, with 7 bases identical to TRBD1. V was clipped by 0 bases and J by 0 bases; unmatched bases: 8. CDR3 size: 17 residues. CDR1 and CDR2 (germline): SGDLS, YYNGEE.